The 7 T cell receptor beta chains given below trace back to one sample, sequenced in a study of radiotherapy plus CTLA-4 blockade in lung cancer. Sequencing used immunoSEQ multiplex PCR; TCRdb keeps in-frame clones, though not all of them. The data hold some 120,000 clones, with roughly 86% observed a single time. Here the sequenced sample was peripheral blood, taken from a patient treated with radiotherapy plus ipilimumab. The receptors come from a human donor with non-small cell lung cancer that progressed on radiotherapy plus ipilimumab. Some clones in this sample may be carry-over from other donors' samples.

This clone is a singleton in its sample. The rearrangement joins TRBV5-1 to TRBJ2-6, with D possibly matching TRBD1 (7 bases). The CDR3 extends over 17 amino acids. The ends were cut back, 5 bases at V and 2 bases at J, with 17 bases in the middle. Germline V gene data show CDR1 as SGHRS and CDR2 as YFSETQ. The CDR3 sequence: CASSVQGGSAGANVLTF. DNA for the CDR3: TGCGCCAGCAGTGTTCAGGGGGGATCGGCTGGGGCCAACGTCCTGACTTTC.

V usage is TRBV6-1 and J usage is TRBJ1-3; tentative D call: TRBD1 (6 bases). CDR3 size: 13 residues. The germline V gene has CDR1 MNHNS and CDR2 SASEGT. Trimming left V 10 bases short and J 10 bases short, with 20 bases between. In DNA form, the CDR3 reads TGTGCCACAAACAGGGAGCCGCTGATGACCATATATTTT. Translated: CATNREPLMTIYF.

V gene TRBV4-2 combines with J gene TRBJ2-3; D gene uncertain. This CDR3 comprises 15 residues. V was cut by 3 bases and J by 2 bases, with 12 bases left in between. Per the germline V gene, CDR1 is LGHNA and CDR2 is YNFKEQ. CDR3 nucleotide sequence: TGTGCCAGCAGCCACTCTACGAGGTTCACAGATACGCAGTATTTT. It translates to CASSHSTRFTDTQYF.

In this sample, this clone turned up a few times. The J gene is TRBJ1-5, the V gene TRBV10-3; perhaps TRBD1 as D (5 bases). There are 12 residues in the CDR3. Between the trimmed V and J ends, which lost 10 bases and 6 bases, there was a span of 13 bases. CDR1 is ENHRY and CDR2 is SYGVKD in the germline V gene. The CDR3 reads CATMARGQPQHF. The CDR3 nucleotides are TGTGCCACTATGGCTAGGGGTCAGCCCCAGCATTTT.

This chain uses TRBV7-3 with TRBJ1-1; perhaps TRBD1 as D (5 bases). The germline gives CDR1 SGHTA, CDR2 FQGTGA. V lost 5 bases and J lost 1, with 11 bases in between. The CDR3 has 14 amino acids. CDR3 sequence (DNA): TGTGCCAGCAGCACGGGGGGGACGAACACTGAAGCTTTCTTT. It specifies CASSTGGTNTEAFF.

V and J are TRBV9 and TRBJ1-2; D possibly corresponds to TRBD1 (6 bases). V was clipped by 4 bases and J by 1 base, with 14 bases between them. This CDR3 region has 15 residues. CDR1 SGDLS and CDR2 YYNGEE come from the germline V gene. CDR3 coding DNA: TGTGCCAGCAGCTTAACTTGGACAGTTAACTATGGCTACACCTTC. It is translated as CASSLTWTVNYGYTF.

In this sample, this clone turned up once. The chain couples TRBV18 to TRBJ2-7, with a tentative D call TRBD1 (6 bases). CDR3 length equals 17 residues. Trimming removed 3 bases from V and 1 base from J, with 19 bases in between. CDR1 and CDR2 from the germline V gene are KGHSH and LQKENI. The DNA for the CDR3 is TGTGCCAGCTCACCCCCACAAGAGGACAGATATTCCTACGAGCAGTACTTC. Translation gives CASSPPQEDRYSYEQYF. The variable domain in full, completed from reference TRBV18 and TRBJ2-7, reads NAGVMQNPRHLVRRRGQEARLRCSPMKGHSHVYWYRQLPEEGLKFMVYLQKENIIDESGMPKERFSAEFPKEGPSILRIQQVVRGDSAAYFCASSPPQEDRYSYEQYFGPGTRLTVT.